One sample yielded the 27 T cell receptor beta chains listed below, sequenced in a study of siplizumab effects on memory and regulatory T cells. TCRdb's copy holds only in-frame clones and misses some; the assay was immunoSEQ multiplex PCR. The repertoire has some 100,000 clones, roughly 94% of them found once; the top ten carry approximately 0.61%. The sequenced sample was Tregs sorted from blood. The receptors originated from a human donor in good health.

This sequence joins TRBV5-1 and TRBJ2-1, with a tentative D call TRBD2 (5 bases). The V end lost 0 bases, the J end lost 0 bases, and 10 bases lay between the germline ends. CDR1 and CDR2 from the germline V gene are SGHRS and YFSETQ. The CDR3 consists of 16 residues. The CDR3 nucleotides are TGCGCCAGCAGCTTGGTCGCGGGTAGCTCCTACAATGAGCAGTTCTTC. As protein: CASSLVAGSSYNEQFF.

This clone has only one observation. The chain links TRBV15 to TRBJ2-3, with 9 bases identical to TRBD2. J was trimmed by 3 bases and V by 0 bases; bases with no gene match: 10. The CDR3 extends over 18 amino acids. Germline CDR1 LNHNV, CDR2 YYDKDF (reference sequence). The CDR3 is CATSRDAASGIRTDTQYF. The CDR3 nucleotides are TGTGCCACCAGCAGAGATGCGGCTAGCGGGATTCGAACAGATACGCAGTATTTT.

The chain uses TRBV7-9 and TRBJ2-5; the D gene is possibly TRBD2 (6 bases). Trimming left V 3 bases short and J 2 bases short, with 13 bases between. The CDR3 extends over 15 amino acids. Germline loops: CDR1 SEHNR, CDR2 FQNEAQ (reference sequence). The CDR3 is CASSFRVGGQETQYF. As DNA, the CDR3 is TGTGCCAGCAGCTTCAGGGTTGGGGGGCAAGAGACCCAGTACTTC. The complete variable domain, with remaining parts taken from reference TRBV7-9 and TRBJ2-5, reads DTGVSQNPRHKITKRGQNVTFRCDPISEHNRLYWYRQTLGQGPEFLTYFQNEAQLEKSRLLSDRFSAERPKGSFSTLEIQRTEQGDSAMYLCASSFRVGGQETQYFGPGTRLLVL.

This sequence joins TRBV7-3 and TRBJ2-5; 7 bases line up with TRBD1. V lost 5 bases to trimming and J lost 5 bases; unmatched junction nucleotides: 11. Germline V lookup: CDR1 SGHTA, CDR2 FQGTGA. The CDR3 runs to 15 residues. CDR3 nucleotides: TGTGCCAGCAGCGAGGGACAGACCCCATCCGAGACCCAGTACTTC. This sequence encodes CASSEGQTPSETQYF.

The rearrangement links TRBV29-1 to TRBJ2-5; 7 bases are shared with TRBD2. The CDR3 sequence is 12 residues long. V shed 4 bases and J 4 bases; nucleotides not matched to a gene: 3. Germline values: CDR1 SQVTM, CDR2 ANQGSEA. In DNA form, the CDR3 reads TGCAGCGTTGGACTAGCCCGAGAGACCCAGTACTTC. Protein: CSVGLARETQYF.

V and J are TRBV19 and TRBJ2-5, with D possibly matching TRBD2 (6 bases). Between the trimmed V and J ends, which lost 5 bases and 9 bases, there was a span of 10 bases. There are 11 residues in the CDR3. Germline V gene data show CDR1 as LNHDA and CDR2 as SQIVND (reference sequence). CDR3 in amino acids: CASSSWEAQYF. The DNA for the CDR3 is TGTGCCAGTAGTTCGTGGGAGGCCCAGTACTTC. Based on the CDR3 plus reference TRBV19 and TRBJ2-5, the full variable domain is DGGITQSPKYLFRKEGQNVTLSCEQNLNHDAMYWYRQDPGQGLRLIYYSQIVNDFQKGDIAEGYSVSREKKESFPLTVTSAQKNPTAFYLCASSSWEAQYFGPGTRLLVL.

The chain carries TRBV5-1 and TRBJ2-1; D not resolved. V was pared by 8 bases and J by 5 bases, with 14 bases between. Germline lookup yields CDR1 SGHRS and CDR2 YFSETQ. The length of the CDR3 is 13 residues. The CDR3 DNA sequence: TGCGCCAGTTGCTTGCTGGACCACAATGAGCAGTTCTTC. This sequence encodes CASCLLDHNEQFF.

This clone was seen a single time. V is TRBV7-9 and J is TRBJ1-4; weak D call: TRBD1 (6 bases). The V end lost 5 bases, the J end lost 8 bases, and 15 bases lay between the germline ends. The germline CDR1 and CDR2 sequences are SEHNR and FQNEAQ (reference sequence). This CDR3 spans 14 amino acids. The CDR3 DNA follows: TGTGCCAGCAGCATTACAGGGCTAGGCGAAAAACTGTTTTTT. Translating it yields CASSITGLGEKLFF.

The chain joins TRBV6-5 to TRBJ2-2; D possibly uses TRBD1 or TRBD2 (5 bases each). Per the germline V gene, CDR1 is MNHEY and CDR2 is SVGAGI. The CDR3 has 15 residues. V lost 6 bases, J lost 4 bases, and 15 bases lay in between. CDR3 nucleotides: TGTGCCAGCAGCCGGGATGGGACCCTCACCGGGGAGCTGTTTTTT. It codes for CASSRDGTLTGELFF.

The V and J genes are TRBV7-8 and TRBJ2-1, with no clear D. The V gene lost 1 base and the J gene lost 6 bases, with 10 bases spanning the gap. The CDR3 is made up of 14 amino acids. The germline gives CDR1 SGHVS, CDR2 FQNEAQ. This CDR3 reads CASSLVFSVNEQFF. The CDR3 DNA reads as TGTGCCAGCAGCTTAGTGTTTTCTGTCAATGAGCAGTTCTTC.

The chain joins TRBV7-8 to TRBJ1-1, with D possibly matching TRBD1 (5 bases). Germline CDR1 reads SGHVS; CDR2 reads FQNEAQ. The CDR3 is made up of 13 amino acids. V lost 3 bases and J lost 4, with 9 bases in between. In DNA form, the CDR3 reads TGTGCCAGCAGCTTCACGGGGCCCACTGAAGCTTTCTTT. Translation gives CASSFTGPTEAFF.

This chain connects TRBV29-1 to TRBJ2-3; 8 bases line up with TRBD2. The CDR3 has 13 residues. CDR1 is SQVTM, CDR2 ANQGSEA, per germline. V dropped 3 bases and J dropped 6; count of bases not matched to a gene: 5. CDR3 sequence: CSVDGRAVDTQYF. The CDR3 DNA reads as TGCAGCGTTGACGGGAGGGCCGTGGATACGCAGTATTTT.

The V call is TRBV5-1, the J call TRBJ2-1; TRBD1 might be the D (6 bases). V lost 2 bases to trimming and J lost 4 bases, with 22 bases between them. This CDR3 region has 18 residues. From germline, CDR1 is SGHRS and CDR2 YFSETQ. Here the CDR3 DNA reads TGCGCCAGCAGCTTCTCGTTAAAGGGGGTAGCGCAGTACAATGAGCAGTTCTTC. Amino acid sequence: CASSFSLKGVAQYNEQFF.

The rearrangement joins TRBV7-9 to TRBJ1-5; D is ambiguous. V shed 5 bases and J shed 9 bases, with 14 bases lying between them. This CDR3 comprises 13 residues. CDR1 and CDR2 (germline): SEHNR, FQNEAQ (reference sequence). As DNA, the CDR3 is TGTGCCAGCAGCGAGACTACGACGGGGCCCCAGCATTTT. This sequence encodes CASSETTTGPQHF.

The chain combines TRBV4-2 with TRBJ2-2; D gene unclear. The V and J ends lost 3 bases and 0 bases respectively, with 20 bases between them. The CDR3 loop spans 19 amino acids. Germline V gives CDR1 LGHNA, CDR2 YNFKEQ. The CDR3 DNA reads TGTGCCAGCAGCCATTCATACCGCCCCCCGGAACCGAACACCGGGGAGCTGTTTTTT. Protein product: CASSHSYRPPEPNTGELFF.

V usage is TRBV10-2 and J usage is TRBJ2-3, with 7 bases fitting TRBD2. V shed 7 bases and J 4 bases; nucleotides not matched to a gene: 11. This CDR3 is built from 15 residues. Per the germline V gene, CDR1 is WSHSY and CDR2 is SAAADI. DNA for the CDR3: TGCGCCAGCAAACCCCCGGGACTAACCCCAGATACGCAGTATTTT. Its protein is CASKPPGLTPDTQYF.

This rearrangement joins TRBV5-1 to TRBJ1-2; a possible D gene is TRBD1 (6 bases). The CDR3 contains 16 residues. Germline CDR1 SGHRS, CDR2 YFSETQ. V shed 3 bases and J shed 2 bases, with 17 bases lying between them. The CDR3 coding sequence is TGCGCCAGCAGCTGGTTAACCGGGACAAAGAACTATGGCTACACCTTC. Amino acid sequence: CASSWLTGTKNYGYTF. The full variable domain, completed using reference TRBV5-1 and TRBJ1-2, is KAGVTQTPRYLIKTRGQQVTLSCSPISGHRSVSWYQQTPGQGLQFLFEYFSETQRNKGNFPGRFSGRQFSNSRSEMNVSTLELGDSALYLCASSWLTGTKNYGYTFGSGTRLTVV.

This sequence joins TRBV2 and TRBJ2-7; the match to TRBD1 covers 9 bases. The germline gives CDR1 SNHLY, CDR2 FYNNEI. V shed 4 bases and J 4 bases; nucleotides not matched to a gene: 5. CDR3 length: 14 residues. The CDR3, as DNA: TGTGCCAGCAGTGGACAGGGGGTTAGGTACGAGCAGTACTTC. It specifies CASSGQGVRYEQYF.

V and J are TRBV14 and TRBJ1-1; possibly TRBD1 for D (6 bases). V lost 2 bases and J 0 bases, leaving 10 bases between the germline ends. This CDR3 comprises 15 residues. Germline CDR1 SGHDN, CDR2 FVKESK. The CDR3 reads CASSQTGTMNTEAFF. Here the CDR3 DNA reads TGTGCCAGCAGCCAAACCGGGACAATGAACACTGAAGCTTTCTTT.

The chain couples TRBV6-5 to TRBJ1-4, with TRBD1 matching over 9 bases. Germline values: CDR1 MNHEY, CDR2 SVGAGI. The V segment lost 0 bases and the J segment 11 bases; nucleotides outside the gene matches: 4. There are 14 residues in the CDR3. For the CDR3, the DNA is TGTGCCAGCAGTTACTCCGGGACAGGGAGTAAACTGTTTTTT. It yields the protein CASSYSGTGSKLFF.

V usage is TRBV5-6 and J usage is TRBJ2-7; D ambiguous. Germline CDR1 and CDR2: SGHDT and YYEEEE. This CDR3 comprises 12 residues. V was shortened by 4 bases and J by 3 bases, with 8 bases between the two germline ends. CDR3 amino acids: CASSPTGYEQYF. The CDR3 DNA reads as TGTGCCAGCAGCCCGACGGGCTACGAGCAGTACTTC.

This chain connects TRBV23-1 to TRBJ2-5; 10 bases line up with TRBD2. TRBV23-1 is identified as an open reading frame with a role that is uncertain. After removal of 6 bases from V and 3 bases from J, the junction contained 10 bases not matched to a gene. The CDR3 loop spans 16 amino acids. CDR3 DNA sequence: TGCGCCAGCAGACGAATGAGCGGGAGGGCAAAAGAGACCCAGTACTTC. Protein: CASRRMSGRAKETQYF.

This sequence joins TRBV30 and TRBJ2-7, with D possibly being TRBD1 (6 bases). Germline lookup yields CDR1 GTSNPN and CDR2 SVGIG (reference sequence). The CDR3 covers 13 residues. Trimming took off 1 base at V and 4 bases at J, with 11 bases between the two ends. For the CDR3, the DNA is TGTGCCTGGAGTGCCCAGACAGGATACGAGCAGTACTTC. Protein: CAWSAQTGYEQYF.

The rearrangement uses TRBV28 and TRBJ2-7; the D call may be TRBD1 or TRBD2 (6 bases each). Trimming took 3 bases from V and 9 from J, leaving 18 bases between them. CDR3 length equals 14 residues. CDR1 is MDHEN, CDR2 SYDVKM, per germline. CDR3 protein: CASSLAGQLGRQYF. CDR3 DNA sequence: TGTGCCAGCAGTTTGGCGGGACAATTAGGGCGGCAGTACTTC.

For the CDR3, the DNA is TGTGCCAGCAGTTCCACAGGGGCGAACGAGCAGTACTTC. This translates into CASSSTGANEQYF. This rearrangement joins TRBV28 to TRBJ2-7, with 7 bases fitting TRBD1. The CDR3 runs to 13 residues. The junction had 5 bases not matched to a gene; V was cut back by 4 bases and J by 5 bases. Germline assignment: CDR1 MDHEN and CDR2 SYDVKM. Variable domain in full (rest from reference TRBV28 and TRBJ2-7): DVKVTQSSRYLVKRTGEKVFLECVQDMDHENMFWYRQDPGLGLRLIYFSYDVKMKEKGDIPEGYSVSREKKERFSLILESASTNQTSMYLCASSSTGANEQYFGPGTRLTVT.

The CDR3 reads CASTALGALGNTEAFF. CDR3 DNA sequence: TGTGCCAGCACAGCACTTGGGGCTTTGGGAAACACTGAAGCTTTCTTT. The V and J genes are TRBV25-1 and TRBJ1-1; tentative D call: TRBD1 (5 bases). From germline, CDR1 is MGHDK and CDR2 SYGVNS. There are 16 residues in the CDR3. V shed 7 bases and J shed 2 bases, with 20 bases lying between them.

This sequence joins TRBV27 and TRBJ2-2, with D hard to call. Germline assignment: CDR1 MNHEY and CDR2 SMNVEV (reference sequence). This CDR3 is 14 amino acids long. The V end was cut by 2 bases, the J end by 4 bases, with 8 bases between. In nucleotides, the CDR3 is TGTGCCAGCAGTTTAGCGTGGAGCACCGGGGAGCTGTTTTTT. It is translated as CASSLAWSTGELFF.